These 28 T cell receptor beta chains were all obtained from the same sample, sequenced in a study of Tregs in tolerant kidney transplant recipients. This table comes from immunoSEQ multiplex PCR, and its TCRdb copy is limited to in-frame clones, with some not included. The data show about 18,000 clones, 82% seen once. Source material: Tregs from blood. The receptors stem from a human donor in good health.

This chain links TRBV14 with TRBJ1-4; maybe TRBD1 (5 bases). CDR3 length: 13 residues. Trimming stripped 3 bases from V and 13 bases from J, with 15 bases between. CDR1 SGHDN and CDR2 FVKESK come from the germline V gene. The CDR3 DNA reads as TGTGCCAGCAGCCACCAGCCGTTGGGGGGACTGTTTTTT. Amino acid sequence: CASSHQPLGGLFF.

The gene calls are TRBV7-2 and TRBJ2-5; D call uncertain. The CDR3 totals 14 residues. Germline values: CDR1 SGHTA, CDR2 FQGNSA. V lost 5 bases to trimming and J lost 3 bases, with 13 bases between them. The chain's CDR3 is CASSLRTQKETQYF. The DNA of the CDR3 is TGTGCCAGCAGCCTAAGAACACAGAAAGAGACCCAGTACTTC.

This CDR3 reads CASSVASGGTDTQYF. The CDR3 DNA sequence: TGTGCCAGCAGCGTAGCGAGCGGGGGCACAGATACGCAGTATTTT. The rearrangement joins TRBV9 to TRBJ2-3; 7 bases fit TRBD2. CDR3 length: 15 amino acids. V trimming: 0 bases; J trimming: 1 base; junction bases outside the gene matches: 2. The germline V gene encodes CDR1 SGDLS and CDR2 YYNGEE.

This clone was counted between two and nine times. This sequence joins TRBV5-1 and TRBJ2-7; D perhaps matches TRBD1 (6 bases). Trimming stripped 7 bases from V and 1 base from J, with 21 bases between. This CDR3 spans 16 amino acids. Germline CDR1 SGHRS, CDR2 YFSETQ. DNA of the CDR3: TGCGCCAGCTCCCGTTTGGGGGCGACACCTTCCTACGAGCAGTACTTC. This translates into CASSRLGATPSYEQYF.

The J gene is TRBJ2-1, the V gene TRBV11-2, with D tentatively TRBD1 or TRBD2 (5 bases each). Per germline, CDR1 SGHAT and CDR2 FQNNGV. Deletions cut 5 bases from V and 0 bases from J, with 14 bases between. The CDR3 spans 16 residues. CDR3 DNA: TGTGCCAGCAGCCGCGAGGGGCAATCCTCCTACAATGAGCAGTTCTTC. Amino acid sequence: CASSREGQSSYNEQFF.

This chain links TRBV10-3 with TRBJ1-2; no definite D call. Looked up from germline, CDR1 is ENHRY and CDR2 is SYGVKD. The CDR3 loop spans 11 amino acids. V lost 3 bases, J lost 4 bases, and 3 bases lay in between. CDR3 sequence: CAISDFYGYTF. The CDR3 DNA follows: TGTGCCATCAGTGATTTCTATGGCTACACCTTC.

The rearrangement uses TRBV11-2 and TRBJ2-1, with D unresolved. This CDR3 contains 13 residues. Per the germline V gene, CDR1 is SGHAT and CDR2 is FQNNGV. V gave up 4 bases and J gave up 15 bases, with 19 bases separating them. CDR3 sequence reads: CASSYGFGRPGFF. As DNA, the CDR3 is TGTGCCAGCAGCTATGGATTTGGCCGCCCCGGGTTCTTC.

This chain connects TRBV2 to TRBJ1-4; TRBD1 matches at 8 bases. The CDR3 has 16 amino acids. The junction had 15 bases not matched to a gene; V was cut back by 7 bases and J by 8 bases. CDR1 is SNHLY and CDR2 is FYNNEI in the germline V gene. The CDR3 loop is CASTLPPGGLWEKLFF. For the CDR3, the DNA is TGTGCCAGCACCCTCCCTCCAGGGGGCCTCTGGGAAAAACTGTTTTTT.

The chain carries TRBV7-8 and TRBJ1-1; D might be TRBD1 (5 bases). V lost 1 base, J lost 0 bases, and 12 bases lay in between. The CDR3 spans 16 residues. CDR1 and CDR2 from the germline V gene are SGHVS and FQNEAQ. CDR3 sequence reads: CASSLGSGTMNTEAFF. Written as DNA, the CDR3 is TGTGCCAGCAGCTTAGGGTCAGGGACTATGAACACTGAAGCTTTCTTT.

The chain combines TRBV9 with TRBJ2-3; 10 nucleotides line up with TRBD2. The germline gives CDR1 SGDLS, CDR2 YYNGEE. V gave up 0 bases and J gave up 6 bases; unmatched junction bases: 10. The CDR3 runs to 17 residues. In DNA form, the CDR3 reads TGTGCCAGCAGCGTAGGAGGGGAGCGGGAGGGTCGGGATACGCAGTATTTT. Amino acid sequence: CASSVGGEREGRDTQYF.

This chain links TRBV7-6 with TRBJ1-3; 9 bases align to TRBD1. The junction had 11 bases not matched to a gene; V was cut back by 1 base and J by 7 bases. The length of the CDR3 is 17 residues. Per the germline V gene, CDR1 is SGHVS and CDR2 is FNYEAQ. In DNA form, the CDR3 reads TGTGCCAGCAGCTTAGGGGCCGGGACAGGGCTTGGGAACACCATATATTTT. As protein: CASSLGAGTGLGNTIYF.

This clone is a singleton in its sample. V usage is TRBV4-3 and J usage is TRBJ2-2; the D gene is possibly TRBD1 (7 bases). CDR3 length equals 17 residues. From germline, CDR1 is LGHNA and CDR2 YSLEER. The V gene lost 3 bases and the J gene lost 4 bases, with 18 bases spanning the gap. The CDR3 bases are TGCGCCAGCAGCCAGGAGATGGGCCAGGGGGGCACCGGGGAGCTGTTTTTT. It encodes CASSQEMGQGGTGELFF.

V and J are TRBV7-9 and TRBJ2-3, with D perhaps TRBD1 or TRBD2 (5 bases each). With 1 base removed from V and 6 bases from J, the gap between germline ends came to 11 bases. The CDR3 loop spans 14 amino acids. From germline, CDR1 is SEHNR and CDR2 FQNEAQ (reference sequence). The CDR3 spells CASSLGGGWDTQYF. DNA of the CDR3: TGTGCCAGCAGCTTAGGTGGGGGATGGGATACGCAGTATTTT.

The chain carries TRBV10-1 and TRBJ2-2, with 11 nucleotides matching TRBD2. The V gene end was trimmed by 3 bases and the J gene end by 7 bases; junction bases not matched to a gene: 16. The CDR3 loop spans 19 amino acids. Germline V gene sequence: CDR1 WNHNN, CDR2 SYGVQD (reference sequence). CDR3 nucleotides: TGCGCCAGCAGTGACTCAATTAGCGGGAGGGCGAAGTATGGCGGGGAGCTGTTTTTT. Translating gives CASSDSISGRAKYGGELFF.

This chain joins TRBV14 and TRBJ2-3; D call uncertain. The ends were cut back, 2 bases at V and 0 bases at J, with 6 bases in the middle. Germline CDR1 and CDR2: SGHDN and FVKESK. The CDR3 runs to 14 residues. The DNA for the CDR3 is TGTGCCAGCAGCCAACTAGGGAGCACAGATACGCAGTATTTT. It codes for CASSQLGSTDTQYF.

This clone came up a few times. J is TRBJ2-7 and V is TRBV6-5; 11 positions agree with TRBD2. The germline V gene has CDR1 MNHEY and CDR2 SVGAGI. The CDR3 has 14 residues. With 6 bases clipped from V and 6 bases from J, the junction kept 7 bases outside the gene matches. The CDR3 spells CASRVLAGAFEQYF. The CDR3 DNA sequence: TGTGCCAGCAGAGTACTAGCGGGGGCCTTCGAGCAGTACTTC.

The rearrangement joins TRBV7-8 to TRBJ2-5; 9 bases agree with TRBD2. Germline assignment: CDR1 SGHVS and CDR2 FQNEAQ. The CDR3 extends over 20 amino acids. Unmatched junction bases numbered 17, after V lost 0 bases and J lost 3 bases. The CDR3 sequence is CASSLARPGLAGGPEETQYF. Here the CDR3 DNA reads TGTGCCAGCAGCTTAGCGCGTCCAGGGCTGGCGGGAGGGCCTGAAGAGACCCAGTACTTC. Combining the CDR3 with reference TRBV7-8 and TRBJ2-5 gives the whole variable domain GAGVSQSPRYKVAKRGQDVALRCDPISGHVSLFWYQQALGQGPEFLTYFQNEAQLDKSGLPSDRFFAERPEGSVSTLKIQRTQQEDSAVYLCASSLARPGLAGGPEETQYFGPGTRLLVL.

The chain employs TRBV6-5 and TRBJ2-7; no firm D call. CDR3 length equals 15 residues. From germline, CDR1 is MNHEY and CDR2 SVGAGI. V lost 4 bases to trimming and J lost 7 bases, with 20 bases between them. DNA for the CDR3: TGTGCCAGCAGTTTGCAAGGGCCTTTAGCCGGTGAGCAGTACTTC. It codes for CASSLQGPLAGEQYF.

The chain has TRBV5-5 and TRBJ2-3; D is uncertain. The CDR3 consists of 15 residues. CDR1 is SGHKS and CDR2 is YYEKEE in the germline V gene (reference sequence). Between the trimmed V and J ends, which lost 2 bases and 0 bases, there was a span of 10 bases. The CDR3 nucleotides read TGTGCCAGCAGCTTCGTCAGAACTAGCACAGATACGCAGTATTTT. This codes for CASSFVRTSTDTQYF.

In this sample, this clone turned up once. The chain couples TRBV5-4 to TRBJ2-5, with TRBD1 matching over 7 bases. CDR1 and CDR2 (germline): SGHNT, YYREEE (reference sequence). J was trimmed by 5 bases and V by 4 bases; bases with no gene match: 8. The CDR3 loop spans 14 amino acids. In nucleotides, the CDR3 is TGTGCCAGCAGCAGGAACAGGGGCGGGGAGACCCAGTACTTC. Its protein product is CASSRNRGGETQYF.

This sequence joins TRBV19 and TRBJ1-2, with 7 bases fitting TRBD1. CDR3 size: 13 residues. The germline V gene encodes CDR1 LNHDA and CDR2 SQIVND (reference sequence). The trim removed 5 bases at V and 5 bases at J, leaving 5 bases unmatched. Written as DNA, the CDR3 is TGTGCCAGTAGTCCCGGGACAGATTATGGCTACACCTTC. Amino acid sequence: CASSPGTDYGYTF.

The rearrangement joins TRBV4-2 to TRBJ2-7; D is undetermined. Germline V gene lookup returns CDR1 LGHNA and CDR2 YNFKEQ. V lost 5 bases, J lost 0 bases, and 5 bases lay in between. The CDR3 covers 12 residues. The DNA of the CDR3 is TGTGCCAGCAGCGGACGCTCCTACGAGCAGTACTTC. It is translated as CASSGRSYEQYF.

This clone was seen a few times. The chain carries TRBV9 and TRBJ2-7, with 12 bases matching TRBD2. The CDR3 length is 14 residues. The trim removed 0 bases at V and 6 bases at J, leaving 1 base unmatched. CDR1 and CDR2 from the germline V gene are SGDLS and YYNGEE. CDR3 residues: CASSVGTSGIEQYF. CDR3 sequence (DNA): TGTGCCAGCAGCGTAGGGACTAGCGGGATCGAGCAGTACTTC.

The chain recombines TRBV18 with TRBJ1-1; D unclear. Germline values: CDR1 KGHSH, CDR2 LQKENI. V lost 1 base and J lost 7, with 7 bases in between. The CDR3 loop spans 12 amino acids. Written as DNA, the CDR3 is TGTGCCAGCTCACCACGGGGAATTGAAGCTTTCTTT. Translating it yields CASSPRGIEAFF.

The rearrangement links TRBV14 to TRBJ2-3; D gene unclear. The V end lost 5 bases, the J end lost 2 bases, and 11 bases lay between the germline ends. In germline, CDR1 is SGHDN, CDR2 FVKESK. The CDR3 runs to 14 residues. DNA of the CDR3: TGTGCCAGCAGCAGGAAGAGCCTCACAGATACGCAGTATTTT. Translating gives CASSRKSLTDTQYF.

The V and J genes are TRBV7-3 and TRBJ1-1; the D is unclear. Germline assignment: CDR1 SGHTA and CDR2 FQGTGA. Between the trimmed V and J ends, which lost 4 bases and 3 bases, there was a span of 12 bases. The CDR3 consists of 14 residues. CDR3 amino acids: CASSSVGGDTEAFF. DNA for the CDR3: TGTGCCAGCAGCTCTGTCGGCGGGGACACTGAAGCTTTCTTT. Full variable domain (rest looked up from reference TRBV7-3 and TRBJ1-1): GAGVSQTPSNKVTEKGKYVELRCDPISGHTALYWYRQSLGQGPEFLIYFQGTGAADDSGLPNDRFFAVRPEGSVSTLKIQRTERGDSAVYLCASSSVGGDTEAFFGQGTRLTVV.

The chain has TRBV4-1 and TRBJ1-5, with D maybe TRBD1 (6 bases). Trimming removed 2 bases at V and 4 bases at J, with 18 bases between. CDR1 is MGHRA and CDR2 is YSYEKL in the germline V gene. This CDR3 is built from 17 residues. The CDR3: CASSQTLRTVSNQPQHF. In DNA, the CDR3 is TGCGCCAGCAGCCAAACACTCAGGACAGTTTCTAATCAGCCCCAGCATTTT.

The V gene is TRBV6-5, the J gene TRBJ1-1; 10 bases agree with TRBD1. Germline values: CDR1 MNHEY, CDR2 SVGAGI. Unmatched junction bases numbered 3, after V lost 6 bases and J lost 2 bases. The CDR3 extends over 14 amino acids. This CDR3 is CASSRDRGNTEAFF. The CDR3 nucleotides read TGTGCCAGCAGCCGGGACAGGGGAAACACTGAAGCTTTCTTT.